The subject of this entry is one T cell receptor (beta chain). Its antigen is as yet unknown. This CDR3 region has 18 residues. Germline-derived CDR1 and CDR2 are LNHDA and SQIVND (reference sequence). Generated by immunoSEQ multiplex PCR, the TCRdb table keeps only in-frame clones and is missing some. The data contain over 35,000 clones, approximately 80% of them seen just once; the ten biggest clones take up 1% to 1.3%. The sample belongs to a study of memory B cells and T cells in multiple sclerosis. Separate sequencing covered autoproliferating (CFSE-dim) and non-proliferating (CFSE-high) T cells from stimulus-free culture. Replicate wells were pooled after approximately seven days of stimulus-free culture of some 50 million CFSE-labeled PBMCs. CFSE at 0.5 uM labeled the PBMCs, which were then cultured unstimulated. Study observations and caveats: Shared clonotype counts depended on differing compartment clone-set sizes and were normalized.

The material sequenced was PBMCs from blood kept in culture. The receptor was isolated from a human donor with multiple sclerosis. This chain joins TRBV19 and TRBJ2-5, with 14 bases matching TRBD2. The J call could be wrong; TRBJ2-7 is a better fit for the DNA end. CDR3 DNA sequence: TGTGCCAGTAGTGCCCAACGACCGACTAGCGGGGGGGCCTACGAGCAGTACTTC. It translates to CASSAQRPTSGGAYEQYF.